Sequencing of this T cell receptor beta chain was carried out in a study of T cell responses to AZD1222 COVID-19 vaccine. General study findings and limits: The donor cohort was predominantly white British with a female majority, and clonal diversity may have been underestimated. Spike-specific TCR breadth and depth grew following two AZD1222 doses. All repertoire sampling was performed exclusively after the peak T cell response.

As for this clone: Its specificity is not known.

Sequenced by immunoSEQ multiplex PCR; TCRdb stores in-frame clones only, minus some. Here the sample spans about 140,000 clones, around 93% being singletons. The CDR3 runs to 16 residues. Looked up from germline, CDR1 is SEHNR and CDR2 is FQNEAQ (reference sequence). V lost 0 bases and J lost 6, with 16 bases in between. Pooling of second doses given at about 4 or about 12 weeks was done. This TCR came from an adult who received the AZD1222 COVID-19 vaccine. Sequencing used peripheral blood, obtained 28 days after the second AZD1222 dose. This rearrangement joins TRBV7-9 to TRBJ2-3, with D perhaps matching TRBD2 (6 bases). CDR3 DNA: TGTGCCAGCAGCTTAGCCGGAGGGCGCCCTTCGGATACGCAGTATTTT. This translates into CASSLAGGRPSDTQYF.